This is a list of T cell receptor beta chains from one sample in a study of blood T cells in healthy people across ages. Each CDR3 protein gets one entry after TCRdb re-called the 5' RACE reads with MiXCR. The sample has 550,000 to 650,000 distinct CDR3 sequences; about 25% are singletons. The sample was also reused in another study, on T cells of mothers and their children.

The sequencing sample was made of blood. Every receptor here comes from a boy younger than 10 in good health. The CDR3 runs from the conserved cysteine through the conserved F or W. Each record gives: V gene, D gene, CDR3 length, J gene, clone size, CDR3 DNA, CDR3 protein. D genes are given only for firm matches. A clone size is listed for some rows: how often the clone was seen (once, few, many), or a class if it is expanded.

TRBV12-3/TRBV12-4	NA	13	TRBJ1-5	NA	TGTGCCAGCAGTTTAGGCGCGTTCCAGCCCCAGCATTTT	CASSLGAFQPQHF
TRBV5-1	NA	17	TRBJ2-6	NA	TGCGCCAGCAGCTTACTTCGACGGCCCTCTGGGGCCAACGTCCTGACTTTC	CASSLLRRPSGANVLTF
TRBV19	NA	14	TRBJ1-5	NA	TGTGCCACTAAACACAGCCGGGGGAATCAGCCCCAGCATTTT	CATKHSRGNQPQHF
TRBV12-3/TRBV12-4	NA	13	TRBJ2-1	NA	TGTGCCAGCAGTTCCGGGACTTACAATGAGCAGTTCTTC	CASSSGTYNEQFF
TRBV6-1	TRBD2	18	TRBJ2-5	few	TGTGCCAGCAGTGAAGCGCGGGGGGGACCCAGGGGCCAAGAGACCCAGTACTTC	CASSEARGGPRGQETQYF
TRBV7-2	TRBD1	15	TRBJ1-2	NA	TGTGCCAGCAGCTTAGAATCGGGGACAGACTATGGCTACACCTTC	CASSLESGTDYGYTF
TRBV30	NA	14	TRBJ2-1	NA	TGTGCCTGGAGTTCGCGGGGTATGTTTAATGAGCAGTTCTTC	CAWSSRGMFNEQFF
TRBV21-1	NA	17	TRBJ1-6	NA	TGTGCCAGCAGCAAAGCGCGTCCAGGGAATTTCAATTCACCCCTCCACTTT	CASSKARPGNFNSPLHF
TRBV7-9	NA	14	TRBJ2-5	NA	TGTGCCAGCAGCCCCGGACAGCCGAATAACATTGGGTTCTTC	CASSPGQPNNIGFF
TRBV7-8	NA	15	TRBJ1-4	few	TGTGCCAGCAACCTCCTTTTTGCAACCAATGAAAAACTGTTTTTT	CASNLLFATNEKLFF
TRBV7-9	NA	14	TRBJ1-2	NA	TGTGCCAGCAGCCTTACGACGACGTATGATGGCTACACCTTC	CASSLTTTYDGYTF
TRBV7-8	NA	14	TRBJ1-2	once	TGTGCCAGCAGCCCGAACCGGGACGGCTATGGCTACACCTTC	CASSPNRDGYGYTF